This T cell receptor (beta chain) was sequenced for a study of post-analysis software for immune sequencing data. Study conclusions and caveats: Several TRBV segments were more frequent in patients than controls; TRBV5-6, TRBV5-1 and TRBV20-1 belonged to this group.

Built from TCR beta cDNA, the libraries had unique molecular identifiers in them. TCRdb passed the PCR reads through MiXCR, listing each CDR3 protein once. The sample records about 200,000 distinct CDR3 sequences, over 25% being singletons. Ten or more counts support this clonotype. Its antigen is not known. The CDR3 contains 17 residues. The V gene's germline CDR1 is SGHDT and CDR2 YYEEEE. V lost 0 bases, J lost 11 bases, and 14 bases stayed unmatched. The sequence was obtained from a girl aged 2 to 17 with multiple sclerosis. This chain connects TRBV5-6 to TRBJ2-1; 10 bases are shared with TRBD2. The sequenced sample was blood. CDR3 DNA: TGTGCCAGCAGCTTGGCGTTTCAGCTAGCGGGAGTGAGGAAGCAGTTCTTC. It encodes CASSLAFQLAGVRKQFF.